These 14 T cell receptor beta chains originate from one sample sequenced in a study of T-cell memory formation after mild COVID-19. TCRdb re-called the 5' RACE reads with MiXCR, one entry per CDR3 protein. The data show under 650,000 distinct CDR3 sequences, with roughly 18% seen just once and 12% held by the top ten. The sequenced sample consisted of PBMCs or a T cell subset sorted from them (not recorded which). Every receptor here comes from an adult woman who had mild COVID-19 (a few samples of this study predate the infection). Cell type and time point are not known.

The chain employs TRBV18 and TRBJ2-2; the D is unclear. V dropped 0 bases and J dropped 3 bases, with 8 bases sitting between them. From germline, CDR1 is KGHSH and CDR2 LQKENI. The CDR3 is 15 amino acids. The CDR3 region has the DNA TGTGCCAGCTCACCACCAAACAGATACACCGGGGAGCTGTTTTTT. This encodes CASSPPNRYTGELFF. Supplemented by reference TRBV18 and TRBJ2-2, the full variable domain reads NAGVMQNPRHLVRRRGQEARLRCSPMKGHSHVYWYRQLPEEGLKFMVYLQKENIIDESGMPKERFSAEFPKEGPSILRIQQVVRGDSAAYFCASSPPNRYTGELFFGEGSRLTVL.

J is TRBJ1-6 and V is TRBV7-9, with TRBD1 matching 7 bases. The CDR3 length is 15 residues. In germline, CDR1 is SEHNR, CDR2 FQNEAQ (reference sequence). With 7 bases clipped from V and 6 bases from J, the junction kept 9 bases outside the gene matches. The CDR3 sequence is CASTPGGQLNSPLHF. The CDR3 nucleotides read TGTGCCAGCACCCCCGGGGGACAGCTTAATTCACCCCTCCACTTT.

The rearrangement joins TRBV24-1 to TRBJ2-3, with 10 bases matching TRBD1. Germline CDR1 and CDR2: KGHDR and SFDVKD. The CDR3 is 15 amino acids. V shed 7 bases and J 2 bases; nucleotides not matched to a gene: 5. The CDR3 DNA reads TGTGCCACCAGCCCCGGGACAGGGGTCACAGATACGCAGTATTTT. The encoded protein is CATSPGTGVTDTQYF.

Here the CDR3 DNA reads TGTGCCAGCAGCGGGGGGGCCCTAACAGTTTACGAGCAGTACTTC. Protein product: CASSGGALTVYEQYF. The chain joins TRBV12-3 or TRBV12-4 to TRBJ2-7; 8 bases agree with TRBD2. Trimming removed 6 bases from V and 4 bases from J; junction bases left unmatched: 11. The CDR3 has 15 amino acids.

The chain is built from TRBV18 and TRBJ2-7, with 7 bases that match TRBD1. Germline assignment: CDR1 KGHSH and CDR2 LQKENI. The CDR3 runs 16 residues. V was pared by 2 bases and J by 2 bases, with 9 bases of the junction left unmatched. DNA for the CDR3: TGTGCCAGCTCACCAACCACAGGGGACCCACCCTACGAGCAGTACTTC. Its protein product is CASSPTTGDPPYEQYF.

The rearrangement joins TRBV5-1 to TRBJ1-2; TRBD1 agrees at 7 bases. The CDR3 runs to 16 residues. The V and J ends lost 4 bases and 5 bases, in that order; junction bases with no gene match: 14. Germline CDR1 SGHRS, CDR2 YFSETQ. CDR3 in amino acids: CASSLGDGQETYGYTF. The DNA for the CDR3 is TGCGCCAGCAGCCTAGGAGACGGACAGGAGACTTATGGCTACACCTTC. Combining the CDR3 with reference TRBV5-1 and TRBJ1-2 gives the whole variable domain KAGVTQTPRYLIKTRGQQVTLSCSPISGHRSVSWYQQTPGQGLQFLFEYFSETQRNKGNFPGRFSGRQFSNSRSEMNVSTLELGDSALYLCASSLGDGQETYGYTFGSGTRLTVV.

This chain uses TRBV30 with TRBJ2-2, with TRBD1 identical over 7 bases. CDR1 and CDR2 from the germline V gene are GTSNPN and SVGIG (reference sequence). The CDR3 spans 14 residues. Trimming removed 4 bases from V and 11 bases from J; junction bases left unmatched: 13. CDR3 in DNA: TGTGCCTGGAATACAGGGGCGAAGCCGGGAGAGCTGTTTTTT. It encodes CAWNTGAKPGELFF.

This chain uses TRBV12-3 or TRBV12-4 with TRBJ2-7; D unclear. With 6 bases removed from V and 2 bases from J, the gap between germline ends came to 14 bases. The CDR3 contains 14 residues. CDR3 nucleotide sequence: TGTGCCAGCAGGTCTTCCTCCCGGGCCTACGAGCAGTACTTC. This translates into CASRSSSRAYEQYF.

The chain couples TRBV2 to TRBJ1-5, with D unresolved. The V end lost 5 bases, the J end lost 15 bases, and 23 bases lay between the germline ends. Germline-derived CDR1 and CDR2 are SNHLY and FYNNEI. There are 14 residues in the CDR3. Written as DNA, the CDR3 is TGTGCCAGCAGTCGGGCCACAAAGGGCGGTCAGCTGCATTTT. As protein: CASSRATKGGQLHF.

This clonotype was seen a few times. This rearrangement joins TRBV3-1 to TRBJ2-7, with D perhaps assigned TRBD1 or TRBD2 (5 bases each). V was pared by 0 bases and J by 0 bases, with 9 bases between. CDR1 is LGHDT and CDR2 is YNNKEL in the germline V gene (reference sequence). The CDR3 is 15 amino acids. The DNA of the CDR3 is TGTGCCAGCAGCCAAGAGTGGGGGTTCTCCTACGAGCAGTACTTC. The encoded protein is CASSQEWGFSYEQYF.

This clonotype has a handful of counts. CDR3 sequence reads: CASTPTTGLRSGNTIYF. The CDR3 DNA reads as TGCGCCAGCACGCCCACGACAGGACTTCGATCTGGAAACACCATATATTTT. The chain combines TRBV4-1 with TRBJ1-3; TRBD1 might be the D (6 bases). From germline, CDR1 is MGHRA and CDR2 YSYEKL. The V end lost 7 bases, the J end lost 1 base, and 20 bases lay between the germline ends. The CDR3 runs 17 residues.

This clonotype was seen more than once but under ten times. This rearrangement joins TRBV19 to TRBJ1-5; possibly TRBD1 for D (5 bases). Germline V CDR1 and CDR2: LNHDA, SQIVND (reference sequence). The CDR3 is made up of 15 amino acids. V lost 4 bases and J lost 3, with 13 bases in between. DNA for the CDR3: TGTGCCAGTAGTAGGAGACAGAACCACAATCAGCCCCAGCATTTT. Translation gives CASSRRQNHNQPQHF.

The chain is built from TRBV7-8 and TRBJ1-2; no firm D call. CDR3 length equals 14 residues. The V end lost 5 bases, the J end lost 6 bases, and 16 bases lay between the germline ends. The germline CDR1 and CDR2 sequences are SGHVS and FQNEAQ. The CDR3 DNA sequence: TGTGCCAGCAGCCTCCATGAGGGAATGGATGGCTACACCTTC. It encodes CASSLHEGMDGYTF. Using reference TRBV7-8 and TRBJ1-2 for the parts outside the CDR3, the full variable domain is GAGVSQSPRYKVAKRGQDVALRCDPISGHVSLFWYQQALGQGPEFLTYFQNEAQLDKSGLPSDRFFAERPEGSVSTLKIQRTQQEDSAVYLCASSLHEGMDGYTFGSGTRLTVV.

This clonotype was recorded only once. This chain connects TRBV7-9 to TRBJ1-1; tentatively, D is TRBD1 (5 bases). Between the trimmed V and J ends, which lost 5 bases and 1 base, there was a span of 29 bases. In germline, CDR1 is SEHNR, CDR2 FQNEAQ (reference sequence). The CDR3 has 20 amino acids. This CDR3 is CASSTGGLQGSTGSNTEAFF. CDR3 DNA sequence: TGTGCCAGCAGCACGGGGGGGTTGCAGGGCTCGACGGGGTCGAACACTGAAGCTTTCTTT. Complete variable domain (other parts from reference TRBV7-9 and TRBJ1-1): DTGVSQNPRHKITKRGQNVTFRCDPISEHNRLYWYRQTLGQGPEFLTYFQNEAQLEKSRLLSDRFSAERPKGSFSTLEIQRTEQGDSAMYLCASSTGGLQGSTGSNTEAFFGQGTRLTVV.